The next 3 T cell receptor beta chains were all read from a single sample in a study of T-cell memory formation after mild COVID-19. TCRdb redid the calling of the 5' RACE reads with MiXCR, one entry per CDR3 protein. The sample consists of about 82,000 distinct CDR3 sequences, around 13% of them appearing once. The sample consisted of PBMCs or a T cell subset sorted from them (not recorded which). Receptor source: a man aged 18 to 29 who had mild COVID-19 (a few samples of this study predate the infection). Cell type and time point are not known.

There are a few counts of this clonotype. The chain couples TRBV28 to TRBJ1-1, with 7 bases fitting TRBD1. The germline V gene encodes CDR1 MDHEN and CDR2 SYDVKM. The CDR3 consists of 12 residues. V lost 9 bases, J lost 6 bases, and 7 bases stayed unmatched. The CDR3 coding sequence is TGTGCCAGTAACAGGGGTCGGGCTGAAGCTTTCTTT. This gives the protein CASNRGRAEAFF. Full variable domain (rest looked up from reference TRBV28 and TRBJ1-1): DVKVTQSSRYLVKRTGEKVFLECVQDMDHENMFWYRQDPGLGLRLIYFSYDVKMKEKGDIPEGYSVSREKKERFSLILESASTNQTSMYLCASNRGRAEAFFGQGTRLTVV.

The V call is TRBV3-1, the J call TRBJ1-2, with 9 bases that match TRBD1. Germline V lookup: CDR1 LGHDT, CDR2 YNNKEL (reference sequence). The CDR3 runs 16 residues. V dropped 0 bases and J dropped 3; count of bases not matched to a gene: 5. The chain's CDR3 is CASSQDRTGDYYGYTF. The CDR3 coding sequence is TGTGCCAGCAGCCAAGATCGGACAGGGGATTACTATGGCTACACCTTC.

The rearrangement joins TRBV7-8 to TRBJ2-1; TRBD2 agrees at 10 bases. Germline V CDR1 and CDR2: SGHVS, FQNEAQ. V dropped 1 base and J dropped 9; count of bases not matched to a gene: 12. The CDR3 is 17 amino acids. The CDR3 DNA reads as TGTGCCAGCAGCTTAGATACCCAGCGGGGGGGTTTAGGTGAGCAGTTCTTC. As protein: CASSLDTQRGGLGEQFF.